The clone carrying this T cell receptor (beta chain) occurred a few times. Its specificity is unknown. Sample treatment: approximately 18 received Ad26.COV2.S at low or high dose, single or two shots; several received placebo; per-sample allocation not given. Day 63 after the first vaccine or placebo injection was the time point for sampling. Immunization relied on an Ad26 vector, which expressed Wuhan-strain SARS-CoV-2 spike. These data belong to a study of Ad26.COV2.S vaccination and SARS-CoV-2 variants. Study-wide context: Doses of Ad26.COV2.S were injected into muscle once or twice, 56 days apart.

The method was immunoSEQ multiplex PCR; TCRdb's version includes in-frame clones alone and lacks a portion of them. The sample consists of roughly 450,000 clones, roughly 90% of them appearing once. Study conclusions and caveats: Reportedly, spike-specific CD8+ and CD4+ T cell responses achieved substantial breadth once vaccination had taken place. Recipients of either vaccine or placebo displayed similar breadth of non-spike TCRs.

V was clipped by 3 bases and J by 7 bases; unmatched bases: 8. The CDR3 consists of 15 residues. CDR1 is SGHTA and CDR2 is FQGNSA in the germline V gene. The chain carries TRBV7-2 and TRBJ2-1, with TRBD2 matching 8 bases. This specimen was peripheral blood, taken in a trial of Ad26.COV2.S vaccine versus placebo. The receptor was derived from a person between 18 and 60 years old who received the Ad26.COV2.S COVID-19 vaccine or a placebo. The CDR3 protein is CASSFFAGGQNEQFF. The CDR3 nucleotides are TGTGCCAGCAGCTTCTTCGCGGGAGGACAAAATGAGCAGTTCTTC.